Ten or more counts support the clone carrying this TCR beta chain. As yet, its antigen is unknown. Because this beta chain is a stray read in a library intended to capture alpha chains, its abundance should not be given much weight. The sample is drawn from a study of spatial heterogeneity in lung cancer. Study summary: Detected sequences consistently included more beta-chain ones than alpha-chain ones. Study observations and caveats: Counts of expanded intratumoral alpha and beta TCRs tracked tumor mutation counts. Tracking of ubiquitous and regional nonsynonymous mutations by counts of ubiquitous and regional expanded TCRs, respectively, was seen.

Time point reported: sample taken at primary tumor resection. Extraction of whole RNA from tumor, nontumor lung or frozen PBMC preceded unsorted sequencing. The germline CDR1 and CDR2 sequences are SGHDT and YYEEEE. The ends were cut back, 4 bases at V and 0 bases at J, with 3 bases in the middle. The CDR3 consists of 12 residues. Each CDR3 protein is one row after TCRdb ran MiXCR on the 5' RACE reads. The sample consists of several thousand distinct CDR3 sequences, under 15% of them appearing once. The chain recombines TRBV5-6 with TRBJ2-3, with D unresolved. The receptor was derived from a female donor with early-stage non-small cell lung cancer. Sequences were derived from lung tumor tissue, sampled at surgery. The CDR3 spells CASSESTDTQYF. The CDR3 bases are TGTGCCAGCAGCGAGAGCACAGATACGCAGTATTTT.